One T cell receptor (beta chain) is described in this entry. Its target is not known. The table came from immunoSEQ multiplex PCR; TCRdb's copy has only in-frame clones and leaves some out. The data contain around 110,000 clones, less than 95% of them singletons. The entry originates in a study of siplizumab effects on memory and regulatory T cells. Findings and caveats of the study: Treg origin accounted for an average of roughly 65% of mappable alloreactive CD4+ clones with siplizumab and 25% to 30% in controls. Neither a naive nor a memory phenotype was assignable to roughly 75-96% of proliferating CD4+ or CD8+ clones. Naive T cells, seemingly more diverse than memory cells, seemed major alloresponse contributors.

There are 15 residues in the CDR3. The germline V gene encodes CDR1 SGHAT and CDR2 FQNNGV. The germline V and J ends were trimmed by 5 bases and 0 bases, with 13 bases remaining between them. The sequence derives from a human donor in good health. The sequenced sample was non-Treg CD4+ T cells sorted from blood. The chain recombines TRBV11-2 with TRBJ1-2; no clear D. The CDR3 bases are TGTGCCAGCAGCACAAGGACGGCTACTAACTATGGCTACACCTTC. Protein: CASSTRTATNYGYTF.